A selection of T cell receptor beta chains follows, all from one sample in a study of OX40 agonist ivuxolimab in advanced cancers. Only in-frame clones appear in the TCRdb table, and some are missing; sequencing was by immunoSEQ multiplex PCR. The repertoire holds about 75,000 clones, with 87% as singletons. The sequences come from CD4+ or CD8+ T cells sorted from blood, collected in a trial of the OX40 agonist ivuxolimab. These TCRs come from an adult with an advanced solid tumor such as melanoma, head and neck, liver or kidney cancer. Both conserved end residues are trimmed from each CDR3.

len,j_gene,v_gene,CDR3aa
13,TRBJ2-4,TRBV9,ASSVSGTSFGIQY
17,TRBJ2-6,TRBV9,ASSETQGKPVWGANVLT
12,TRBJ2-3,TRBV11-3,ASSLDGEGGTQY
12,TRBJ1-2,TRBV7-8,ASSLERSTVGYT
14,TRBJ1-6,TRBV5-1,ASSPLGARGDSPLH
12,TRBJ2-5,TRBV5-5,ASSFAQHQETQY
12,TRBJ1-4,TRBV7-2,ASSLGQPNEKLF
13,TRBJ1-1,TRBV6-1,ASRGGTAVRGEAF
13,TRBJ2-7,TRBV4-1,ASSLTEGDLYEQY
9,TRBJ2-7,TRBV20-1,SARRGHEQY
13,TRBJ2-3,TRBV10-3,AISVLIGSTDTQY
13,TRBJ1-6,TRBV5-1,ASSLPGTGNSPLH
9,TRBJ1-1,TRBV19,ASREVGAAF